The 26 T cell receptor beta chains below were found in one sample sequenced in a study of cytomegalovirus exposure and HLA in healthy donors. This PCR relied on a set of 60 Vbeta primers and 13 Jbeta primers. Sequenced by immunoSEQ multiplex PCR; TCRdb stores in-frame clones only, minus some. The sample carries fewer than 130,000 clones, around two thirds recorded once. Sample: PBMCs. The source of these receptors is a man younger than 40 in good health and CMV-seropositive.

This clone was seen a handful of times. The chain's CDR3 is CASSLDPDRGPTDTQYF. For the CDR3, the DNA is TGTGCCAGCAGCTTAGACCCGGACAGGGGCCCGACAGATACGCAGTATTTT. The V and J genes are TRBV7-6 and TRBJ2-3, with TRBD1 matching over 9 bases. This CDR3 is 17 amino acids long. J lost 3 bases, V lost 1 base, and 8 bases had no gene match. Per the germline V gene, CDR1 is SGHVS and CDR2 is FNYEAQ.

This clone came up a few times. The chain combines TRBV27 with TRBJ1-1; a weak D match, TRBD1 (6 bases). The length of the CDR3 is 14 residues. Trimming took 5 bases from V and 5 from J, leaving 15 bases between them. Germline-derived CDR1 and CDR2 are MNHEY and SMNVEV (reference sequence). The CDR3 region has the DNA TGTGCCAGCAGTCCGGGACACGGGAGGACTGAAGCTTTCTTT. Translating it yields CASSPGHGRTEAFF.

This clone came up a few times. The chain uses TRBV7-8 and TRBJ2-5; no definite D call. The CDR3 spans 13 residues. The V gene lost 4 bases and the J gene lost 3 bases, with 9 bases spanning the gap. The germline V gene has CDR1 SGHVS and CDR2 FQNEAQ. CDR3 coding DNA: TGTGCCAGCAGCTCCTATGAAGAAGAGACCCAGTACTTC. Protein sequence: CASSSYEEETQYF.

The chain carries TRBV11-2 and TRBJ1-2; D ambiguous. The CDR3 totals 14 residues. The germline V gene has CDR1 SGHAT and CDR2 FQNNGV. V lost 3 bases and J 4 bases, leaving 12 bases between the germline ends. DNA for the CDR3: TGTGCCAGCAGCTTCGGAGGTCAAGGCTATGGCTACACCTTC. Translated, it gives CASSFGGQGYGYTF.

Here the CDR3 DNA reads TGCGCCAGCAGCCTTCGGGGGGGCACTGAAGCTTTCTTT. As protein: CASSLRGGTEAFF. V usage is TRBV4-1 and J usage is TRBJ1-1; TRBD1 might be the D (5 bases). Deletions cut 4 bases from V and 4 bases from J, with 10 bases between. This CDR3 is 13 amino acids long. Looked up from germline, CDR1 is MGHRA and CDR2 is YSYEKL.

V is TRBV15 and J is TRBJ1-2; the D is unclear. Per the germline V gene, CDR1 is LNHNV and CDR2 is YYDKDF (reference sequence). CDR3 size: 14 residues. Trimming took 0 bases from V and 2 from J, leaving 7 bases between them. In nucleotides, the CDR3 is TGTGCCACCAGCAGAGATTTAGTGAACTATGGCTACACCTTC. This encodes CATSRDLVNYGYTF.

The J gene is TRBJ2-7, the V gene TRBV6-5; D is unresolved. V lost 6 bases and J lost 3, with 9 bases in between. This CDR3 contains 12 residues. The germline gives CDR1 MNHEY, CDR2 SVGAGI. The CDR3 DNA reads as TGTGCCAGCAGACGCGGAAGCTACGAGCAGTACTTC. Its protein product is CASRRGSYEQYF.

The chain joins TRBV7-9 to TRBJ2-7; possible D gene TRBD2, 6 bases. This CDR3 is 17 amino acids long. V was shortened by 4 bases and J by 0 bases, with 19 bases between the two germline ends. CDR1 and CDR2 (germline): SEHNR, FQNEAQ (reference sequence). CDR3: CASSSWGVGLHSYEQYF. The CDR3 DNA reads TGTGCCAGCAGCTCCTGGGGTGTGGGACTTCACTCCTACGAGCAGTACTTC.

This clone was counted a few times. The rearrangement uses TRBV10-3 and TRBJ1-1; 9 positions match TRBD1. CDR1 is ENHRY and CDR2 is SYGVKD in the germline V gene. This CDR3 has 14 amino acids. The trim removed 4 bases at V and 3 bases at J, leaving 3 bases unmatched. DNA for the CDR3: TGTGCCATCAGTGCGACAGGGGGGGACACTGAAGCTTTCTTT. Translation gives CAISATGGDTEAFF.

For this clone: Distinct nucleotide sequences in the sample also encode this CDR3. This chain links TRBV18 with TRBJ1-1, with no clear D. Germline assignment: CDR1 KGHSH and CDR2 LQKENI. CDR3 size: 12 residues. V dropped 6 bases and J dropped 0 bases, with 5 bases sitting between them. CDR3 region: CASSNMNTEAFF. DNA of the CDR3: TGTGCCAGCTCCAACATGAACACTGAAGCTTTCTTT.

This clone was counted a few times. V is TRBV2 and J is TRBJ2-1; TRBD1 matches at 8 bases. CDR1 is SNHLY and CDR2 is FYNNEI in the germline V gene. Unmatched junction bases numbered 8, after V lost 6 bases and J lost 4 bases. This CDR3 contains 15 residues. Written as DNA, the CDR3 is TGTGCCAGCAGGGGTATCAGGGGGCGATACAATGAGCAGTTCTTC. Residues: CASRGIRGRYNEQFF.

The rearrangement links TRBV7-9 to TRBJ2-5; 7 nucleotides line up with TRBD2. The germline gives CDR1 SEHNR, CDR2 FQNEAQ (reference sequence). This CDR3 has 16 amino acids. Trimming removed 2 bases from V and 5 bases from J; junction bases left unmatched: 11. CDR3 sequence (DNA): TGTGCCAGCAGCTTACTGTTCGTGACTAGCAGCGAGACCCAGTACTTC. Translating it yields CASSLLFVTSSETQYF.

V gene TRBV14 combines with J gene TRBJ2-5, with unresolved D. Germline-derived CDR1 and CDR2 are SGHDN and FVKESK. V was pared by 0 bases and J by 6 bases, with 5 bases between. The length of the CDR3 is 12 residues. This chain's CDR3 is CASSQDEKTQYF. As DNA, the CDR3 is TGTGCCAGCAGCCAAGACGAGAAGACCCAGTACTTC. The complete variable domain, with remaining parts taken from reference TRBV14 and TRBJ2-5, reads EAGVTQFPSHSVIEKGQTVTLRCDPISGHDNLYWYRRVMGKEIKFLLHFVKESKQDESGMPNNRFLAERTGGTYSTLKVQPAELEDSGVYFCASSQDEKTQYFGPGTRLLVL.

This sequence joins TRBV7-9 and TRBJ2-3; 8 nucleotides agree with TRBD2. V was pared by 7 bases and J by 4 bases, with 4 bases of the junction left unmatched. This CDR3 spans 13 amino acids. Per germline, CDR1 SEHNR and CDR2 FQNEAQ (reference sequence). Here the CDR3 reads CASTPGGADTQYF. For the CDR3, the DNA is TGTGCCAGCACCCCCGGGGGGGCAGATACGCAGTATTTT.

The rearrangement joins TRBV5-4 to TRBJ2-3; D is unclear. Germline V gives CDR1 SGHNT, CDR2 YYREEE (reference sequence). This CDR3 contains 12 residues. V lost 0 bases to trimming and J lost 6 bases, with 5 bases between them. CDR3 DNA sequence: TGTGCCAGCAGCTTGGCGCAGGATACGCAGTATTTT. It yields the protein CASSLAQDTQYF.

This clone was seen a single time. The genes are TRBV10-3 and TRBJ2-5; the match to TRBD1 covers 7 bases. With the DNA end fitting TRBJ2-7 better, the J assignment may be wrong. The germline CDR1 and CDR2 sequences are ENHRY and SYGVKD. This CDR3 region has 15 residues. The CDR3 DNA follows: TGTGCCATCAGTGAGTGGGGGACAGTGGGCTACGAGCAGTACTTC. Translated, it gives CAISEWGTVGYEQYF.

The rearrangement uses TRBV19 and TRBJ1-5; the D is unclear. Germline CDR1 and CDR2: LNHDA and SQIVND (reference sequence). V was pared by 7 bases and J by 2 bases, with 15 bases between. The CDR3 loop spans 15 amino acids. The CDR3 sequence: CASIPRGPGNQPQHF. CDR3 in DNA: TGTGCCAGTATCCCCCGGGGTCCAGGCAATCAGCCCCAGCATTTT.

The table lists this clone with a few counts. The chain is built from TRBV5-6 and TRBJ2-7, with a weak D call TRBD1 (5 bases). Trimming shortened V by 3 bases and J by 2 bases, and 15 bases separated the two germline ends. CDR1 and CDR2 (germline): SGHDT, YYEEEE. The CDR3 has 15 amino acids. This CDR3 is CASSWAQAGTYEQYF. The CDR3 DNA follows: TGTGCCAGCAGCTGGGCTCAGGCAGGGACCTACGAGCAGTACTTC.

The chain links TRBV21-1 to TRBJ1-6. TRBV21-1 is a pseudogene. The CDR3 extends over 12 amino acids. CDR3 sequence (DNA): TGTGCCAGCAGCAAATACGGTTCACCCCTCCACTTT. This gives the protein CASSKYGSPLHF.

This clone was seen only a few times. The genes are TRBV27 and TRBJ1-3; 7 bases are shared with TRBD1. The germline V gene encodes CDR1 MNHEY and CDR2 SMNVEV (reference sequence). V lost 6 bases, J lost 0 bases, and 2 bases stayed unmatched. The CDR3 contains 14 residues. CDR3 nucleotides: TGTGCCAGCAGGACAGGGCTCTCTGGAAACACCATATATTTT. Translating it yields CASRTGLSGNTIYF.

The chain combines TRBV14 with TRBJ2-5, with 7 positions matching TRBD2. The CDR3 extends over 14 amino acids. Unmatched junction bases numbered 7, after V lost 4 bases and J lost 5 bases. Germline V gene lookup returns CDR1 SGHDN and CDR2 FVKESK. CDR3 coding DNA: TGTGCCAGCAGCCCCTGGACTAGTGGCGAGACCCAGTACTTC. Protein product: CASSPWTSGETQYF.

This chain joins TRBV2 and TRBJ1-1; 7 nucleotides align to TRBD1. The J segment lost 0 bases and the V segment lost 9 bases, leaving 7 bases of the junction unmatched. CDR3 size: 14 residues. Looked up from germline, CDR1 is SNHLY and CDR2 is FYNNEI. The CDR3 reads CARVYRGMNTEAFF. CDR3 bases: TGTGCCAGAGTATACAGGGGCATGAACACTGAAGCTTTCTTT.

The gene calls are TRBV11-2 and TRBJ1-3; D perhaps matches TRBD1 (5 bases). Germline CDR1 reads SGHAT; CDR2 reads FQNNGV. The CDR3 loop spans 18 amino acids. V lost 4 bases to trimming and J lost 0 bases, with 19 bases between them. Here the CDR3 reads CASSSEPGLLSSGNTIYF. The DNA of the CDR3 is TGTGCCAGCAGCTCAGAGCCGGGACTGCTGAGCTCTGGAAACACCATATATTTT. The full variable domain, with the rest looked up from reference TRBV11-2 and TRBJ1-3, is EAGVAQSPRYKIIEKRQSVAFWCNPISGHATLYWYQQILGQGPKLLIQFQNNGVVDDSQLPKDRFSAERLKGVDSTLKIQPAKLEDSAVYLCASSSEPGLLSSGNTIYFGEGSWLTVV.

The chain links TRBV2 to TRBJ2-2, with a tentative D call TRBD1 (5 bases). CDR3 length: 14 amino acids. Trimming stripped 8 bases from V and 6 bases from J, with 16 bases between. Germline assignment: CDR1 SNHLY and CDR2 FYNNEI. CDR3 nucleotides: TGTGCCAGCTGTATCGTAAGGGGTCCCGGGGAGCTGTTTTTT. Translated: CASCIVRGPGELFF.

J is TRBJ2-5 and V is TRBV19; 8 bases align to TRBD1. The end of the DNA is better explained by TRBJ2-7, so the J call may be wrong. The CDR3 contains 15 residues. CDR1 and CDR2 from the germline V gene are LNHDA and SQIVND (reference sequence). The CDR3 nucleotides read TGTGCCAGTAGCTTACCCGGGACAGGCTCCTACGAGCAGTACTTC. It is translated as CASSLPGTGSYEQYF.

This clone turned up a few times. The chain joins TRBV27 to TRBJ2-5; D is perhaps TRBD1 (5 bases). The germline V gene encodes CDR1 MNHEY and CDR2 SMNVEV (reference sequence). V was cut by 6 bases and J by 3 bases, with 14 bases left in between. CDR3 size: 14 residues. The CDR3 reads CASRSWAREETQYF. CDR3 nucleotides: TGTGCCAGCAGGAGCTGGGCCAGGGAAGAGACCCAGTACTTC.